The next 2 T cell receptor beta chains were all read from a single sample in a study of T cell repertoires in cytomegalovirus infection. TCRdb recomputed calls from the reads with MiXCR, one row per CDR3 protein. The repertoire includes 150,000 or so distinct CDR3 sequences, about 22% of them detected once, and about 25% sits in the top ten. No antigens are known for them. The material was CD8+ T cells from cultured PBMCs, obtained from culture after CMV antigen stimulation. These receptors originate from a human donor in good health (CMV status not recorded). Some clones in this sample may be carry-over from other donors' samples.

A few counts support this clonotype. In DNA form, the CDR3 reads TGTGCCAGCAGCTTACGGGGCAGGGGTAATGAAAAACTGTTTTTT. Translation gives CASSLRGRGNEKLFF. This chain links TRBV7-2 with TRBJ1-4; possible D gene TRBD1, 6 bases. Per germline, CDR1 SGHTA and CDR2 FQGNSA. The CDR3 runs 15 residues. Trimming removed 2 bases from V and 4 bases from J, with 11 bases in between.

The rearrangement links TRBV6-2 or TRBV6-3 to TRBJ2-7; tentatively, D is TRBD1 (6 bases). V shed 2 bases and J shed 5 bases, with 10 bases lying between them. Germline-derived CDR1 and CDR2 are MNHEY and SVGEGT. The CDR3 runs to 13 residues. This CDR3 is CASSYRGSHEQYF. CDR3 DNA sequence: TGTGCCAGCAGTTACAGGGGGTCCCACGAGCAGTACTTC.